Reported below is one TCR beta chain. Germline lookup yields CDR1 MDHEN and CDR2 SYDVKM. The CDR3 runs 12 residues. The planned depth of sequencing spanned 1 in 200,000 to 1 in 1 million T cells. TCRdb's table, derived via immunoSEQ multiplex PCR, lists solely in-frame clones and lacks some. The table lists some 200,000 clones, roughly 79% of them singletons. The data are from a study of cytotoxic CD8 clonotypes in ibrutinib-treated CLL. The sample was PBMCs, taken after 12 months of ibrutinib treatment. The origin of this receptor is a human donor with chronic lymphocytic leukemia. The J gene is TRBJ2-7, the V gene TRBV28; a weak D match, TRBD1 (6 bases). This CDR3 reads CATKGVNYEQYF. The CDR3 DNA reads TGTGCAACAAAGGGGGTAAACTACGAGCAGTACTTC.